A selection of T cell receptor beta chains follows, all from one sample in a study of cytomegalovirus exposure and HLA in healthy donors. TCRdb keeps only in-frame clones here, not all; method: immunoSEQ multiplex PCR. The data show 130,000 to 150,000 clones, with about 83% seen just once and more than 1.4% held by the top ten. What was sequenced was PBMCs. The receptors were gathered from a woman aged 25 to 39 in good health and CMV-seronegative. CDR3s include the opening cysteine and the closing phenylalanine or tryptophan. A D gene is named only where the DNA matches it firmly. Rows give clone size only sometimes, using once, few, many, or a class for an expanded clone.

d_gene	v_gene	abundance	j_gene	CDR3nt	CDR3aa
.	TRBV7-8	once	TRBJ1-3	TGTGCCAGCAGCTTGGGCGCGGGTCCTGGAAACACCATATATTTT	CASSLGAGPGNTIYF
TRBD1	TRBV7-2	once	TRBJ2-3	TGTGCCAGCAGCTTAGTTCCGGCAGGGGGCAGAGATACGCAGTATTTT	CASSLVPAGGRDTQYF
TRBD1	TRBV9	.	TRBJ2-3	TGTGCCAGCAGCGTAGGGACAGGGGGCTTGGTCATGGCGCAGTATTTT	CASSVGTGGLVMAQYF
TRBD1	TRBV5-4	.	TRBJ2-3	TGTGCCAGCAGTCGAGGACAGGACACAGATACGCAGTATTTT	CASSRGQDTDTQYF
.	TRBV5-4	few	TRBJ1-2	TGTGCCAGCAGCCTGGACCAAACGGGGGGCTACACCTTC	CASSLDQTGGYTF
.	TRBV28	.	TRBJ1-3	TGTGCCAGCAGTTCACCTCTTCGCGGGGCTGGAAACACCATATATTTT	CASSSPLRGAGNTIYF
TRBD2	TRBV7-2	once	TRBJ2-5	TGTGCCAGCAGCTTAGCGGGGCAACTAGCGGGGGGGCAAGAGACCCAGTACTTC	CASSLAGQLAGGQETQYF
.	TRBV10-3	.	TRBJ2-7	TGTGCCATCAGTGAGTCGAGAATTGCGTTCTCCTACGAGCAGTACTTC	CAISESRIAFSYEQYF
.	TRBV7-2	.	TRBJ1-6	TGTGCCAGCAGCAGGCGGTCTCAGGGGTCCGATAATTCACCCCTCCACTTT	CASSRRSQGSDNSPLHF
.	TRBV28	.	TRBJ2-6	TGTGCCAGCAGCCCCCAGGGTACAGGGGCCAACGTCCTGACTTTC	CASSPQGTGANVLTF
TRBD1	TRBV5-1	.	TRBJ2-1	TGCGCCAGCAGCCAGGGACAGGGGTATCATGAGCAGTTCTTC	CASSQGQGYHEQFF
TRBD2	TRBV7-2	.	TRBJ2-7	TGTGCCAGCAGCTCGACGGGGGGGGGACCCTACGAGCAGTACTTC	CASSSTGGGPYEQYF
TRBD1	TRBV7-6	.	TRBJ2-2	TGTGCCAGCAGCTTAGTTGACAGGGGTGAGGAAAACATCGGGGAGCTGTTTTTT	CASSLVDRGEENIGELFF
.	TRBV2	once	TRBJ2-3	TGTGCCAGCAGAGGGGGGCGGGGGAACACAGATACGCAGTATTTT	CASRGGRGNTDTQYF
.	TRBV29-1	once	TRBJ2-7	TGCAGCGTTGGAGGTCAGGGTCGCGAGCAGTACTTC	CSVGGQGREQYF
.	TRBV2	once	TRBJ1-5	TGTGCCAGCAGTGGAACGGGGGGGGATCAGCCCCAGCATTTT	CASSGTGGDQPQHF
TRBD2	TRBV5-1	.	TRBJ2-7	TGCGCCAGCAGCTCGTCGACTAGCGGGAACTACGAGCAGTACTTC	CASSSSTSGNYEQYF
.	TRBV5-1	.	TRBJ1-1	TGCGCCAGCAGCTTGGATCCAGGGGCGCCCACTGAAGCTTTCTTT	CASSLDPGAPTEAFF
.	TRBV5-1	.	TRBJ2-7	TGCGCCAGCAGCCCGCCGGGTCCCTACGAGCAGTACTTC	CASSPPGPYEQYF